This TCR beta chain was identified during a study of identical twins. Whole-study findings and limits: Partly confounded zero-insertion analyses could result from invariant MAIT and iNKT cells.

The germline V gene encodes CDR1 ENHRY and CDR2 SYGVKD. V lost 9 bases and J lost 0, with 15 bases in between. The CDR3 sequence is 15 residues long. TCRdb reprocessed the 5' RACE reads via MiXCR and lists one record per CDR3 protein. The table records 550,000 to 800,000 distinct CDR3 sequences, roughly 6.6% of them present only once. In its sample, this clonotype was seen a few times. Antigen unknown. The data were also submitted as part of a second study, on yellow fever vaccine responses in identical twins. This second study says: A vaccine T cell response that seemed partly convergent and partly personalized was reported in twins.

The TCR comes from a woman aged 18 to 35 in good health. This chain uses TRBV10-3 with TRBJ1-3, with D maybe TRBD1 (5 bases). Sequencing used PBMCs. CDR3 DNA sequence: TGTGCCATGGCGAAGACAGCCGTCTCTGGAAACACCATATATTTT. Translation: CAMAKTAVSGNTIYF.